This TCR beta chain was sequenced during a study of cytomegalovirus exposure and HLA in healthy donors. The PCR employed 60 Vbeta primers together with 13 Jbeta primers. Libraries were prepared by immunoSEQ multiplex PCR; TCRdb keeps only in-frame clonotypes and omits some of them. The sample lists fewer than 95,000 clones; roughly two thirds were seen once. General study results and limits: It was in a later analysis that TCR association rates were seen to vary by HLA locus, highest for DRB1 and lowest for HLA-C. Researchers reported in a later analysis that a missense DCLRE1C variant was tied to TCR beta V- and J-gene trimming. Earlier findings revealed that most TCR beta V segments proved productive either about 90% or about 30% of the time.

With regard to this clone: No antigen is known for it.

This CDR3 is built from 18 residues. V trimming: 3 bases; J trimming: 5 bases; junction bases outside the gene matches: 15. Germline V CDR1 and CDR2: LNHDA, SQIVND (reference sequence). The gene calls are TRBV19 and TRBJ1-4, with TRBD1 identical over 7 bases. The sequence was obtained from a woman aged 35 to 49 in good health and CMV-seropositive. Sequences were obtained from PBMCs. The CDR3 bases are TGTGCCAGTAGTATGGGGGGCCGGACAGGACTAACGAATGAAAAACTGTTTTTT. It translates to CASSMGGRTGLTNEKLFF.